This record covers a single T cell receptor (beta chain). TCR beta CDR3 sequences were amplified from RNA transcripts. Researchers ran a first-round RT-PCR on the TCR CDR3 using the HTBI primer set. In TCRdb, the multiplex PCR reads were re-called with MiXCR into one record per CDR3 protein. The table shows hundreds of thousands of distinct CDR3 sequences, with around 21% occurring only once. This sample was included in a study of T cells in Graves' hyperthyroidism and ophthalmopathy. Across the whole study: Blood from the periphery was taken at initial diagnosis, before any treatment.

Any patient presenting with uncontrolled infection, other autoimmune disease, pregnancy or lactation was left out. The V gene end was trimmed by 4 bases and the J gene end by 4 bases; junction bases not matched to a gene: 10. The CDR3 consists of 16 residues. CDR1 and CDR2 from the germline V gene are SGHTA and FQGTGA. The chain has TRBV7-3 and TRBJ2-3; 8 nucleotides line up with TRBD2. The sample comprised blood. The sequence was collected from a man aged 25-45 years with Graves' ophthalmopathy. CDR3 residues: CASSSFLAGGSDTQYF. The CDR3 bases are TGTGCCAGCAGCTCGTTCCTAGCGGGCGGGTCAGATACGCAGTATTTT.